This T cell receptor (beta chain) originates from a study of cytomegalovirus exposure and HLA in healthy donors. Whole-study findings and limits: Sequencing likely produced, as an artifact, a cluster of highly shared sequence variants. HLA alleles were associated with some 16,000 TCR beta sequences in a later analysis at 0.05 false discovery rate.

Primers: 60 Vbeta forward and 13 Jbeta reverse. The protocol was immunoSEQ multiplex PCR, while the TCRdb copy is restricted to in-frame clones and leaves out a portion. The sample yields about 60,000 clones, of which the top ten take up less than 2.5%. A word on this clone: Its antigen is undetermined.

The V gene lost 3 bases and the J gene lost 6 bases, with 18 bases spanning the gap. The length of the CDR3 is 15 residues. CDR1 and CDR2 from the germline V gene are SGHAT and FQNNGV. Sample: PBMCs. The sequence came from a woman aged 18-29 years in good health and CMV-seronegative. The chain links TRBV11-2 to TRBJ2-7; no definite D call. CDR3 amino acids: CASSFLSQAGGEQYF. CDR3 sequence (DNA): TGTGCCAGCAGCTTTTTATCTCAGGCTGGTGGCGAGCAGTACTTC. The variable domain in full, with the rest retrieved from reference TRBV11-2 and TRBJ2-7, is EAGVAQSPRYKIIEKRQSVAFWCNPISGHATLYWYQQILGQGPKLLIQFQNNGVVDDSQLPKDRFSAERLKGVDSTLKIQPAKLEDSAVYLCASSFLSQAGGEQYFGPGTRLTVT.